One and the same sample provided the 6 T cell receptor beta chains below, sequenced in a study of PD-L1 blockade in urothelial cancer. The protocol was immunoSEQ multiplex PCR, while the TCRdb copy is restricted to in-frame clones and leaves out a portion. This table has 120,000 or so clones, roughly 83% appearing once. Time point here: peripheral blood 6 weeks after treatment start. The material was PBMCs, obtained around atezolizumab (anti-PD-L1) treatment. The receptor source for this set is a man aged 45 to 65 with urothelial cancer.

This chain connects TRBV28 to TRBJ2-5; 9 positions match TRBD2. V lost 6 bases to trimming and J lost 4 bases; unmatched junction nucleotides: 3. CDR3 length equals 13 residues. From germline, CDR1 is MDHEN and CDR2 SYDVKM. CDR3 protein: CASRAGGRETQYF. The CDR3 DNA is TGTGCCAGCAGAGCGGGAGGTCGAGAGACCCAGTACTTC.

The V gene is TRBV5-4, the J gene TRBJ2-1; 7 bases fit TRBD2. Germline CDR1 reads SGHNT; CDR2 reads YYREEE (reference sequence). The CDR3 covers 16 residues. V shed 3 bases, J shed 3 bases, and the junction held 9 bases outside the gene matches. The CDR3 loop reads CASSSSERDGYNEQFF. The CDR3 DNA follows: TGTGCCAGCAGCTCGTCTGAGCGGGACGGCTACAATGAGCAGTTCTTC.

The rearrangement links TRBV4-1 to TRBJ2-5; D may be TRBD1 (5 bases). The CDR3 has 11 amino acids. The germline V gene has CDR1 MGHRA and CDR2 YSYEKL. Deletions cut 6 bases from V and 5 bases from J, with 7 bases between. In nucleotides, the CDR3 is TGCGCCAGCAGTAAGGGGGAGACCCAGTACTTC. Translation gives CASSKGETQYF.

This chain links TRBV11-1 with TRBJ2-1; possible D gene TRBD2, 5 bases. V was trimmed by 0 bases and J by 0 bases, leaving 6 bases between them. CDR1 is SGHAT, CDR2 FQDESV, per germline (reference sequence). The CDR3 has 15 amino acids. CDR3 nucleotides: TGTGCCAGCAGCTTAGCGCGGGCCTCCTACAATGAGCAGTTCTTC. This translates into CASSLARASYNEQFF.

This clone was found a few times. The chain uses TRBV20-1 and TRBJ2-1, with 9 bases matching TRBD1. The V gene's germline CDR1 is DFQATT and CDR2 SNEGSKA (reference sequence). J was trimmed by 7 bases and V by 8 bases; bases with no gene match: 3. This CDR3 has 11 amino acids. CDR3 DNA: TGCAGTCCCGGACAGGGGAATGAGCAGTTCTTC. Amino acid sequence: CSPGQGNEQFF.

This rearrangement joins TRBV5-1 to TRBJ2-7; 9 bases are a match to TRBD2. Germline values: CDR1 SGHRS, CDR2 YFSETQ. This CDR3 has 14 residues. With 0 bases clipped from V and 12 bases from J, the junction kept 10 bases outside the gene matches. The CDR3 coding sequence is TGCGCCAGCAGCTTGGAATTAGCGGGAGCGTTTAGGTACTTC. It translates to CASSLELAGAFRYF.